The rows below give T cell receptor beta chains drawn from one sample of a study of patients and donors after allogeneic stem cell transplantation. MiXCR, run by TCRdb on the RT-PCR reads, gives a single entry per CDR3 protein. The repertoire holds around 70,000 distinct CDR3 sequences, with more than 20% as singletons. Sequences were obtained from blood, either unsorted or a sorted T cell fraction (not recorded which). Source of these receptors: a human donor who was either an allogeneic HSCT recipient or a stem cell or donor lymphocyte infusion donor (not recorded which). It is not recorded whose cells these are; they may come from a transplant donor. The CDR3 runs from the conserved cysteine through the conserved F or W. Fields, in order: V gene, D gene, clone size, J gene, CDR3 length, CDR3 DNA, CDR3 protein. A D gene is named only where the DNA matches it firmly. The listing skips clone size in some rows; elsewhere it reads once, few, many or a size class.

>TRBV5-1|.|.|TRBJ2-4|12
TGCGCCAGCAGCGCGGCCAAAAACATTCAGTACTTC
CASSAAKNIQYF
>TRBV12-3/TRBV12-4|.|.|TRBJ1-2|12
TGTGCCAGCAGTTTAGATGGACCCGGCTACACCTTC
CASSLDGPGYTF
>TRBV7-9|.|few|TRBJ2-7|13
TGTGCCAGCAGCTTTCAGGGGATGTACGAGCAGTACTTC
CASSFQGMYEQYF
>TRBV20-1|TRBD1|.|TRBJ2-7|15
TGCAGTGCTAGAGCGGCCGGGACAGGGAAAGGCGAGCAGTACTTC
CSARAAGTGKGEQYF
>TRBV7-3|.|.|TRBJ1-1|14
TGTGCCAGCAGCTTAACCAGAATGAACACTGAAGCTTTCTTT
CASSLTRMNTEAFF
>TRBV12-3/TRBV12-4|.|.|TRBJ2-3|15
TGTGCCAGCAGTGGAGGGATAAGGGGCGCGGATACGCAGTATTTT
CASSGGIRGADTQYF
>TRBV5-5|TRBD1|.|TRBJ2-2|19
TGTGCCAGCAGCTTGTCCGGGACAGGTCTGCACGCGAACACCGGGGAGCTGTTTTTT
CASSLSGTGLHANTGELFF
>TRBV20-1|.|few|TRBJ2-3|13
TGCAGTGCTAGAGATATAATGTCAGATACGCAGTATTTT
CSARDIMSDTQYF
>TRBV5-1|.|few|TRBJ1-2|13
TGCGCCAGCAACCTACAGGGAGGAGATGGCTACACCTTC
CASNLQGGDGYTF
>TRBV29-1|.|few|TRBJ2-5|16
TGCAGCGTTGAAGGGGCCAGGGTTAGCGAACTGGAGACCCAGTACTTC
CSVEGARVSELETQYF
>TRBV5-1|.|.|TRBJ2-1|14
TGCGCCAGCAGCTTGGCCATAGAGGGCAATGAGCAGTTCTTC
CASSLAIEGNEQFF
>TRBV5-1|TRBD1|.|TRBJ1-1|13
TGCGCCAGCACTGGACAGGGTTTGTCTGAAGCTTTCTTT
CASTGQGLSEAFF
>TRBV11-2|.|many|TRBJ1-6|13
TGTGCCAGCAGCTTTTCGGAGGATTCACCCCTCCACTTT
CASSFSEDSPLHF
>TRBV20-1|TRBD2|.|TRBJ2-3|14
TGCAGTGCTAGCGGTCTAGCGGGTACAGATACGCAGTATTTT
CSASGLAGTDTQYF
>TRBV29-1|.|.|TRBJ1-5|13
TGCAGCGTTGAAGACGGGGGGGATCAGCCCCAGCATTTT
CSVEDGGDQPQHF
>TRBV2|TRBD1|.|TRBJ2-7|14
TGTGCCAGCAGGGCCAGGGGACAGAGCTACGAGCAGTACTTC
CASRARGQSYEQYF
>TRBV7-9|.|once|TRBJ2-5|19
TGTGCCAGCAGCTTATTGATTATGAGGGCAGGGAGGTTCCAAGAGACCCAGTACTTC
CASSLLIMRAGRFQETQYF
>TRBV4-3|.|few|TRBJ1-1|14
TGCGCCAGCAGCCAAGAGGGGGGGCGGACTGAAGCTTTCTTT
CASSQEGGRTEAFF
>TRBV6-5|.|.|TRBJ2-2|16
TGTGCCAGCAGTTACGGACTCTTACAGAACACCGGGGAGCTGTTTTTT
CASSYGLLQNTGELFF
>TRBV6-1|.|few|TRBJ1-2|15
TGTGCCAGCAGTCCGTCCCGGGACAACTACTATGGCTACACCTTC
CASSPSRDNYYGYTF
>TRBV12-3/TRBV12-4|.|.|TRBJ2-1|15
TGTGCCAGCAGTCCGATGGTGGGAATGGCGAATGAGCAGTTCTTC
CASSPMVGMANEQFF
>TRBV5-1|.|few|TRBJ2-1|14
TGCGCCAGCAGCTTCCTGACTCCGCCCAAGGTGCAGTTCTTC
CASSFLTPPKVQFF
>TRBV20-1|.|.|TRBJ1-1|13
TGCAGTGCTACCTCATATGTGAACACTGAAGCTTTCTTT
CSATSYVNTEAFF
>TRBV10-3|TRBD2|.|TRBJ2-1|18
TGTGCCATCAGTGAGTCGACTCGGCTAGCGGGAGGAAGAAATGAGCAGTTCTTC
CAISESTRLAGGRNEQFF
>TRBV7-9|.|few|TRBJ2-3|16
TGTGCCAGCAGCCCGATGGCCGGACTCTTCACAGATACGCAGTATTTT
CASSPMAGLFTDTQYF
>TRBV12-3/TRBV12-4|TRBD1|.|TRBJ2-7|13
TGTGCCAGCAGTGGACAGGCCGGGTACGAGCAGTACTTC
CASSGQAGYEQYF
>TRBV7-6|.|.|TRBJ2-5|13
TGTGCCAGCAGCTTAGAGACTTGGGGGACGGAGTACTTC
CASSLETWGTEYF
>TRBV29-1|TRBD1|.|TRBJ2-5|12
TGCAGCGTTGACCACAGGGGGGAGACCCAGTACTTC
CSVDHRGETQYF
>TRBV29-1|.|.|TRBJ2-4|13
TGCAGCGTTGAGACCTGGACAGCAGTGGGACAGTACTTC
CSVETWTAVGQYF
>TRBV5-6|.|.|TRBJ2-7|12
TGTGCCAGCAGCTTGAGGGGGGACGAGCAGTACTTC
CASSLRGDEQYF
>TRBV20-1|TRBD2|.|TRBJ2-7|15
TGCAGTGCTAGAGATGCACTAGCGGGAGGAAATGAGCAGTACTTC
CSARDALAGGNEQYF
>TRBV27|.|.|TRBJ2-7|13
TGTGCCAGCAGTTTCGGGCGGAACTACGAGCAGTACTTC
CASSFGRNYEQYF
>TRBV6-1|.|few|TRBJ2-7|15
TGTGCCAGCAGACCGGGACGTCGGGAAGTCTACGAGCAGTACTTC
CASRPGRREVYEQYF
>TRBV10-3|.|few|TRBJ1-1|14
TGTGCCATCAGGGGGGGGTCCCATGACACTGAAGCTTTCTTT
CAIRGGSHDTEAFF
>TRBV12-3/TRBV12-4|.|.|TRBJ1-3|14
TGTGCCAGCAGTTCTGACCCTATAGGAAACACCATATATTTT
CASSSDPIGNTIYF
>TRBV12-3/TRBV12-4|.|many|TRBJ1-2|12
TGTGCCAGCAGTCCCGGTGGCTATGGCTACACCTTC
CASSPGGYGYTF
>TRBV6-2/TRBV6-3|.|.|TRBJ2-1|11
TGTGCCAGCAGTTACCCCCATGAGCAGTTCTTC
CASSYPHEQFF
>TRBV20-1|TRBD2|few|TRBJ2-7|13
TGCAGTGCTACTAGCGGGGGGGCCTTGGAGCAGTACTTC
CSATSGGALEQYF
>TRBV7-2|.|.|TRBJ1-5|12
TGTGCCAGCAGCTTCCCCGGGCAGCCCCAGCATTTT
CASSFPGQPQHF
>TRBV12-5|.|few|TRBJ1-2|14
TGTGCTAGTGGGATTGATGGGACATCCCATGGCTACACCTTC
CASGIDGTSHGYTF
>TRBV29-1|.|.|TRBJ2-7|13
TGCAGCGTCGCCCCAGGGTCCACCTACGAGCAGTACTTC
CSVAPGSTYEQYF
>TRBV5-1|.|few|TRBJ1-5|14
TGCGCCAGCAGCGCCGGGGGGACCAATCAGCCCCAGCATTTT
CASSAGGTNQPQHF
>TRBV7-9|.|.|TRBJ1-5|14
TGTGCCAGCAGCCCTAGAGGGGGCAATCAGCCCCAGCATTTT
CASSPRGGNQPQHF
>TRBV5-1|TRBD2|.|TRBJ2-7|14
TGCGCCAGCAGCTCGCACGGGACTAAATACGAGCAGTACTTC
CASSSHGTKYEQYF
>TRBV12-5|.|.|TRBJ1-1|13
TGTGCTAGTGGGCTGACGGGGTGGACTGAAGCTTTCTTT
CASGLTGWTEAFF
>TRBV25-1|TRBD2|few|TRBJ2-5|14
TGTGCCAGCAGTGATTCGGGGGGGCCAGAGACCCAGTACTTC
CASSDSGGPETQYF
>TRBV12-3/TRBV12-4|.|.|TRBJ2-7|13
TGTGCCAGCAGTTTGATGCAATCCTACGAGCAGTACTTC
CASSLMQSYEQYF
>TRBV7-3|.|once|TRBJ1-2|15
TGTGCCAGCAGCTCTCAACCGGGACCAGGGCATGGCTACACCTTC
CASSSQPGPGHGYTF
>TRBV5-1|.|few|TRBJ2-1|15
TGCGCCAGCAGCTTCCCGTTCAAATCTAGCGATGAGCAGTTCTTC
CASSFPFKSSDEQFF
>TRBV20-1|.|many|TRBJ1-1|14
TGCAGTGCTGACCCGGGACCGCCGAACACTGAAGCTTTCTTT
CSADPGPPNTEAFF